The clone carrying this TCR beta chain was detected once. The antigen is unknown. The PCR ran on 60 Vbeta and 13 Jbeta primers. In the original workflow: Later, an analysis found some 80 million unique TCR beta chains, and some 10 million of these were shared. The table came from immunoSEQ multiplex PCR; TCRdb's copy has only in-frame clones and leaves some out. V and J calls plus clone size are reproduced from that table; the DNA served to infer D and trimming. The sample carries 97,000 or so clones, approximately 80% recorded once. The data originate from a study of cytomegalovirus exposure and HLA in healthy donors. Study context: Earlier findings included over 90 million unique TCR beta sequences obtained from about 179 million T cells.

Donors had nominal health at sampling but likely had unrecorded immune exposures. General study findings and limits: CMV antigen specificity of a few CMV-associated chains was confirmed in vitro.

The CDR3 runs 14 residues. V was trimmed by 0 bases and J by 5 bases, leaving 8 bases between them. Per the germline V gene, CDR1 is SGHTA and CDR2 is FQGTGA. This receptor was taken from a male donor in good health and CMV-seropositive. Sequencing was performed on PBMCs. The rearrangement joins TRBV7-3 to TRBJ2-1, with D perhaps TRBD2 (7 bases). CDR3 in DNA: TGTGCCAGCAGCTTAACGGGGGGGCACAATGAGCAGTTCTTC. The encoded protein is CASSLTGGHNEQFF.